The rows below give T cell receptor beta chains drawn from one sample of a study of T cell repertoires in cytomegalovirus infection. TCRdb re-analysed the reads in MiXCR, keeping a single row per CDR3 protein. The sample contains roughly 280,000 distinct CDR3 sequences, roughly 9.1% of which appear only once. Sequenced material: PBMCs. Receptor source: a human donor in good health (CMV status not recorded). Some clones in this sample may be carry-over from other donors' samples. CDR3s include the opening cysteine and the closing phenylalanine or tryptophan. A D gene is named only where the DNA matches it firmly. Size tells how often a clone was seen (once, few, many) or the class of an expanded clone, and some rows leave it out.

>TRBD1|TRBV20-1|NA|18|TRBJ1-2
CSARGGSGGEGKEYGYTF
TGCAGTGCTAGAGGGGGTTCAGGGGGCGAAGGGAAAGAGTATGGCTACACCTTC
>TRBD2|TRBV7-2|many|14|TRBJ2-7
CASSLTSGSGEQYF
TGTGCCAGCAGCTTGACTAGCGGGTCCGGCGAGCAGTACTTC
>NA|TRBV28|NA|12|TRBJ2-5
CASSFIAETQYF
TGTGCCAGCAGTTTCATCGCGGAGACCCAGTACTTC
>TRBD1|TRBV18|NA|15|TRBJ1-1
CASSPRQGPNTEAFF
TGTGCCAGCTCACCCCGACAGGGACCGAACACTGAAGCTTTCTTT
>TRBD1|TRBV7-2|NA|17|TRBJ2-7
CASSPRTGGLLVYEQYF
TGTGCCAGCAGCCCGCGGACAGGGGGCCTTCTGGTCTACGAGCAGTACTTC
>NA|TRBV12-3/TRBV12-4|NA|14|TRBJ2-5
CASSFGDPRETQYF
TGTGCCAGCAGTTTTGGGGACCCCAGAGAGACCCAGTACTTC
>NA|TRBV7-2|NA|15|TRBJ2-7
CASSPTGGRRGEQYF
TGTGCCAGCAGTCCTACCGGGGGGCGGCGGGGGGAGCAGTACTTC
>NA|TRBV12-3/TRBV12-4|NA|13|TRBJ1-1
CASRVGAPTEAFF
TGTGCCAGCAGAGTAGGGGCGCCCACTGAAGCTTTCTTT
>NA|TRBV7-2|many|13|TRBJ2-3
CASSPPRVDTQYF
TGTGCCAGCAGCCCCCCTAGAGTCGATACGCAGTATTTT
>TRBD2|TRBV7-3|many|15|TRBJ2-1
CASSNTSGVYNEQFF
TGTGCCAGCAGCAATACTAGCGGGGTGTACAATGAGCAGTTCTTC
>TRBD1|TRBV7-2|many|15|TRBJ1-2
CASSHIRTGGSGYTF
TGTGCCAGCAGTCATATAAGGACAGGGGGCAGTGGCTACACCTTC
>NA|TRBV30|many|12|TRBJ1-5
CAWSEGNQPQHF
TGTGCCTGGAGTGAAGGAAATCAGCCCCAGCATTTT
>NA|TRBV5-1|NA|13|TRBJ2-1
CASSFEGHHEQFF
TGCGCCAGCAGCTTCGAGGGCCATCATGAGCAGTTCTTC
>NA|TRBV7-2|many|14|TRBJ1-2
CASSLRGDNYGYTF
TGTGCCAGCAGCTTACGAGGGGACAACTATGGCTACACCTTC
>NA|TRBV7-2|many|14|TRBJ2-7
CASSDPGNSYEQYF
TGTGCCAGCAGCGATCCGGGAAACTCCTACGAGCAGTACTTC
>TRBD2|TRBV5-1|NA|18|TRBJ2-1
CASSWGLAGGRIYNEQFF
TGCGCCAGCAGCTGGGGACTAGCGGGAGGTCGAATCTACAATGAGCAGTTCTTC
>NA|TRBV28|NA|16|TRBJ2-7
CASSPGGFGQSYEQYF
TGTGCCAGCAGTCCCGGAGGATTTGGACAGTCCTACGAGCAGTACTTC
>NA|TRBV3-1|few|14|TRBJ2-5
CASSPRLGEETQYF
TGTGCCAGCAGCCCCCGACTAGGAGAAGAGACCCAGTACTTC
>TRBD1|TRBV19|many|17|TRBJ2-2
CASSMGLRQGAPGELFF
TGTGCCAGTAGTATGGGGCTTCGACAGGGGGCCCCCGGGGAGCTGTTTTTT
>TRBD1|TRBV13|NA|16|TRBJ1-3
CASSYNRGSSGNTIYF
TGTGCCAGCAGCTATAACAGGGGATCATCTGGAAACACCATATATTTT
>TRBD2|TRBV7-2|many|18|TRBJ2-2
CASSFLAGGFSNTGELFF
TGTGCCAGCAGCTTTCTAGCGGGGGGATTCTCGAACACCGGGGAGCTGTTTTTT
>TRBD2|TRBV10-3|NA|16|TRBJ2-1
CAISEGAGGVYNEQFF
TGTGCCATCAGTGAGGGTGCGGGGGGCGTATACAATGAGCAGTTCTTC
>NA|TRBV7-2|many|13|TRBJ2-3
CASSLGASPTQYF
TGTGCCAGCAGCTTAGGGGCCAGCCCTACGCAGTATTTT
>NA|TRBV9|NA|13|TRBJ1-1
CASSAGIWTEAFF
TGTGCCAGTTCAGCAGGGATCTGGACTGAAGCTTTCTTT
>NA|TRBV29-1|NA|15|TRBJ2-5
CSVDGAYYRQETQYF
TGCAGCGTCGATGGGGCCTACTACAGACAAGAGACCCAGTACTTC
>TRBD2|TRBV28|few|18|TRBJ2-3
CASSFGALAGGSPDTQYF
TGTGCCAGCAGTTTCGGAGCCCTAGCGGGGGGGTCTCCAGATACGCAGTATTTT
>NA|TRBV7-8|many|16|TRBJ1-4
CASSFSLLGNWEKLFF
TGTGCCAGCAGCTTCTCCTTGCTGGGGAATTGGGAAAAACTGTTTTTT
>TRBD1|TRBV7-2|many|13|TRBJ1-2
CASSQGQGKGYTF
TGTGCCAGCAGCCAAGGACAGGGTAAAGGCTACACCTTC
>TRBD1|TRBV7-2|many|14|TRBJ1-5
CASSIWTGHQPQHF
TGTGCCAGCAGCATTTGGACAGGGCATCAGCCCCAGCATTTT
>TRBD2|TRBV5-5|NA|15|TRBJ2-1
CASSHLGGGDNEQFF
TGTGCCAGCAGCCACCTTGGCGGGGGAGACAATGAGCAGTTCTTC
>TRBD1|TRBV10-3|many|15|TRBJ1-5
CAIRGDRGFAEPQHF
TGTGCCATCAGGGGGGACAGGGGATTCGCGGAGCCCCAGCATTTT
>NA|TRBV18|NA|15|TRBJ1-1
CASSPPGGRDTEAFF
TGTGCCAGCTCACCACCGGGGGGGAGGGACACTGAAGCTTTCTTT
>NA|TRBV7-9|many|15|TRBJ2-3
CASSFTAISTDTQYF
TGTGCCAGCAGCTTCACTGCGATTAGCACAGATACGCAGTATTTT
>NA|TRBV7-2|many|15|TRBJ2-3
CASSVGTGGTDTQYF
TGTGCCAGCAGCGTAGGGACCGGAGGCACAGATACGCAGTATTTT
>NA|TRBV7-2|many|14|TRBJ1-3
CASSPDFSGNTIYF
TGTGCCAGCAGCCCCGACTTCTCTGGAAACACCATATATTTT
>NA|TRBV24-1|few|13|TRBJ1-5
CATGAEGVGPQHF
TGTGCCACCGGTGCAGAGGGAGTCGGCCCCCAGCATTTT
>TRBD2|TRBV20-1|many|16|TRBJ2-5
CSARAGTSVIQETQYF
TGCAGTGCTAGAGCCGGGACTAGCGTGATCCAAGAGACCCAGTACTTC
>NA|TRBV6-2/TRBV6-3|few|12|TRBJ2-7
CASLSFSYEQYF
TGTGCCAGCTTGTCGTTCTCCTACGAGCAGTACTTC
>NA|TRBV5-8|NA|15|TRBJ2-5
CASSRGPGASETQYF
TGTGCCAGCAGCCGGGGACCGGGGGCAAGCGAGACCCAGTACTTC
>TRBD2|TRBV6-1|many|15|TRBJ2-3
CASSELAGDTDTQYF
TGTGCCAGCAGTGAACTAGCGGGGGACACAGATACGCAGTATTTT
>NA|TRBV14|many|14|TRBJ1-1
CASSQDLMNTEAFF
TGTGCCAGCAGCCAAGATCTGATGAACACTGAAGCTTTCTTT
>TRBD1|TRBV28|many|17|TRBJ1-5
CASIALPGQGGNQPQHF
TGTGCCAGCATAGCCCTACCGGGACAGGGGGGCAATCAGCCCCAGCATTTT
>TRBD1|TRBV2|few|14|TRBJ2-5
CASSEVPRGKTQYF
TGTGCCAGCAGTGAAGTTCCCAGGGGGAAGACCCAGTACTTC
>NA|TRBV7-8|many|13|TRBJ2-7
CASSPLGASEQYF
TGTGCCAGCAGCCCCCTGGGGGCGAGCGAGCAGTACTTC
>NA|TRBV30|few|16|TRBJ1-1
CAWSDPRGRGGTEAFF
TGTGCCTGGAGTGACCCTCGGGGCCGGGGCGGCACTGAAGCTTTCTTT
>TRBD1|TRBV4-2|many|16|TRBJ2-3
CASSQAEGTGRDTQYF
TGTGCCAGCAGCCAAGCTGAAGGGACAGGGAGAGATACGCAGTATTTT
>NA|TRBV7-2|many|14|TRBJ2-2
CASSLAWGAGELFF
TGTGCCAGCAGCTTAGCTTGGGGTGCCGGGGAGCTGTTTTTT
>NA|TRBV20-1|few|14|TRBJ2-7
CSAISPGIPNEQYF
TGCAGTGCTATTAGCCCCGGGATTCCGAACGAGCAGTACTTC
>NA|TRBV11-3|few|16|TRBJ2-3
CASSLGSTTSTDTQYF
TGTGCCAGCAGCCTCGGGTCGACTACGAGCACAGATACGCAGTATTTT
>NA|TRBV28|many|16|TRBJ2-1
CASSFPGRGGGNEQFF
TGTGCCAGCAGTTTCCCGGGACGGGGAGGGGGAAATGAGCAGTTCTTC
>NA|TRBV7-8|many|15|TRBJ1-5
CASSPRQGELQPQHF
TGTGCCAGCAGCCCCCGGCAGGGTGAACTACAGCCCCAGCATTTT
>NA|TRBV30|NA|14|TRBJ2-3
CAWGWAGSTDTQYF
TGTGCCTGGGGATGGGCAGGGAGCACAGATACGCAGTATTTT
>TRBD1|TRBV4-3|many|20|TRBJ1-1
CASSKMKAGGLKTANTEAFF
TGCGCCAGCAGCAAGATGAAGGCAGGGGGCCTCAAGACCGCGAACACTGAAGCTTTCTTT
>NA|TRBV28|many|13|TRBJ1-2
CASTVTGVYGYTF
TGTGCCAGCACAGTCACAGGCGTCTATGGCTACACCTTC